This record covers a single T cell receptor beta chain. The antigen is undetermined. From germline, CDR1 is MNHNY and CDR2 SVGAGI (reference sequence). The length of the CDR3 is 13 residues. Trimming cost V 1 base and J 6 bases, with 6 bases left between them. The data belong to a study of OX40 agonist ivuxolimab in advanced cancers. The overall study: In this cohort, patients received ivuxolimab, an agonistic anti-OX40 (CD134) antibody. At just under 85% male, the cohort had a mean age of about 60 years, ranging from about 23 to 79. General observations from the study: More expanded clones were seen, on average, in CD8+ T cells than in CD4+.

Measured with immunoSEQ multiplex PCR; TCRdb has only the in-frame clones, and not every one. This sample has some 79,000 clones; 88% occur once, and the top ten carry about 4%. The V and J genes are TRBV6-6 and TRBJ2-2; D uncertain. The TCR sequence derives from an adult with an advanced solid tumor such as melanoma, head and neck, liver or kidney cancer. Specimen: CD4+ or CD8+ T cells sorted from blood, collected in a trial of the OX40 agonist ivuxolimab. The DNA for the CDR3 is TGTGCCAGCAGTTACTATGGGGCCGGGGAGCTGTTTTTT. Translated: CASSYYGAGELFF.